The clone carrying this T cell receptor (beta chain) was counted between two and nine times. Its antigen remains unidentified. This CDR3 spans 12 amino acids. Germline CDR1 DFQATT, CDR2 SNEGSKA (reference sequence). The sample originates from a study of T cells after yellow fever vaccination. Study-wide points: Clonotype sharing between CD4 and CD8 compartments was small.

TCRdb re-called the 5' RACE reads through MiXCR, storing one row per CDR3 protein. The table includes 170,000 or so distinct CDR3 sequences, about a tenth detected once. The sequencing used CD8+ T cells sorted from PBMCs, collected 45 days after the yellow fever booster vaccination. This sequence joins TRBV20-1 and TRBJ2-4; TRBD1 matches 9 bases. This TCR derives from a man aged 18 to 29 who received the YFV17D yellow fever vaccine. DNA for the CDR3: TGCAGGGGGACAGGGTCTGGAAACATTCAGTACTTC. Encoded protein: CRGTGSGNIQYF.